What follows are 29 T cell receptor beta chains derived from one specimen sequenced in a study of shared clonotypes between healthy human individuals. Here immunoSEQ multiplex PCR was the method, and the copy in TCRdb shows in-frame clones only, minus some. Among about 2.4 million clones, approximately 93% were seen once, and the ten largest hold around 0.4%. The sample was naive CD4+ T cells from PBMCs. Documented subset: CD45RA+ positively selected. These receptors were taken from a young man in good health. Some clones in this sample may be carry-over from other donors' samples.

The V call is TRBV5-1, the J call TRBJ1-5; D gene uncertain. In germline, CDR1 is SGHRS, CDR2 YFSETQ. Deletions cut 4 bases from V and 3 bases from J, with 11 bases between. The CDR3 spans 14 residues. DNA of the CDR3: TGCGCCAGCAGCGTGGACGGTCTCAATCAGCCCCAGCATTTT. Translation gives CASSVDGLNQPQHF.

The chain couples TRBV2 to TRBJ2-1; 8 nucleotides line up with TRBD2. This CDR3 is 15 amino acids long. Germline CDR1 and CDR2: SNHLY and FYNNEI. V trimming: 2 bases; J trimming: 8 bases; junction bases outside the gene matches: 8. The DNA for the CDR3 is TGTGCCAGCAGTGAACAATCTGCGGGAGGCTATGAGCAGTTCTTC. Amino acid sequence: CASSEQSAGGYEQFF.

The CDR3 is CASSPPGLYNEQFF. CDR3 DNA: TGTGCCAGCAGCCCGCCGGGACTCTACAATGAGCAGTTCTTC. The V and J genes are TRBV7-3 and TRBJ2-1; weak D call: TRBD2 (6 bases). Trimming pared 5 bases from V and 3 bases from J, leaving 11 bases between. The CDR3 has 14 residues. The V gene's germline CDR1 is SGHTA and CDR2 FQGTGA.

This clone turned up a few times. The chain's CDR3 is CASSKQALGDQPQHF. The DNA of the CDR3 is TGTGCCAGCAGCAAACAGGCCCTTGGGGACCAGCCCCAGCATTTT. This chain links TRBV7-9 with TRBJ1-5, with D possibly TRBD1 on 5 matching bases. Trimming removed 5 bases at V and 7 bases at J, with 18 bases between. CDR3 length: 15 residues. Germline V gives CDR1 SEHNR, CDR2 FQNEAQ (reference sequence).

Note on this clone: In the same sample, other DNA sequences code for this CDR3. This rearrangement joins TRBV6-1 to TRBJ2-1; 13 bases are shared with TRBD2. J gave up 4 bases and V 6 bases, and 3 bases lay outside the gene matches. Germline V gene sequence: CDR1 MNHNS, CDR2 SASEGT. The CDR3 is 15 residues long. Written as DNA, the CDR3 is TGTGCCAGCAGCCGGACTAGCGGGAGTTACAATGAGCAGTTCTTC. The encoded protein is CASSRTSGSYNEQFF.

The chain combines TRBV30 with TRBJ2-1; TRBD2 aligns across 7 bases. V dropped 2 bases and J dropped 8; count of bases not matched to a gene: 12. CDR1 and CDR2 from the germline V gene are GTSNPN and SVGIG (reference sequence). The CDR3 runs to 15 residues. CDR3 bases: TGTGCCTGGAGTCCGGTAGGCGGGAGTGTTTATGAGCAGTTCTTC. Protein product: CAWSPVGGSVYEQFF.

The J gene is TRBJ2-2, the V gene TRBV15, with D tentatively TRBD1 (8 bases). V was pared by 1 base and J by 2 bases, with 14 bases between. Germline CDR1 is LNHNV and CDR2 is YYDKDF (reference sequence). CDR3 size: 17 residues. The CDR3 here is CATSRGEGQVNTGELFF. CDR3 sequence (DNA): TGTGCCACCAGCAGAGGGGAGGGACAGGTTAACACCGGGGAGCTGTTTTTT. Supplemented by reference TRBV15 and TRBJ2-2, the full variable domain reads DAMVIQNPRYQVTQFGKPVTLSCSQTLNHNVMYWYQQKSSQAPKLLFHYYDKDFNNEADTPDNFQSRRPNTSFCFLDIRSPGLGDTAMYLCATSRGEGQVNTGELFFGEGSRLTVL.

The chain employs TRBV7-9 and TRBJ2-3; 7 bases map to TRBD1. The CDR3 is made up of 15 amino acids. The trim removed 5 bases at V and 2 bases at J, leaving 7 bases unmatched. Germline lookup yields CDR1 SEHNR and CDR2 FQNEAQ (reference sequence). CDR3 nucleotides: TGTGCCAGCAGCATAAGGGACAGATCCACAGATACGCAGTATTTT. Translating gives CASSIRDRSTDTQYF.

The sample holds one count of this clone. This rearrangement joins TRBV6-1 to TRBJ2-7; either TRBD1 or TRBD2 may fit D (5 bases each). The CDR3 has 15 residues. Per germline, CDR1 MNHNS and CDR2 SASEGT. Trimming removed 7 bases at V and 2 bases at J, with 18 bases between. CDR3 bases: TGTGCCAGCATCACATTCGGGACGGGGACCTACGAGCAGTACTTC. As protein: CASITFGTGTYEQYF.

The chain combines TRBV5-1 with TRBJ1-1, with 11 bases fitting TRBD1. This CDR3 comprises 13 residues. CDR1 is SGHRS and CDR2 is YFSETQ in the germline V gene. J was trimmed by 11 bases and V by 4 bases; bases with no gene match: 7. CDR3 sequence: CASSVGRDRGAFF. In DNA form, the CDR3 reads TGCGCCAGCAGCGTTGGGAGGGACAGGGGGGCTTTCTTT.

This chain joins TRBV5-1 and TRBJ1-6; perhaps TRBD1 as D (5 bases). The germline CDR1 and CDR2 sequences are SGHRS and YFSETQ. The CDR3 has 16 residues. The V end lost 6 bases, the J end lost 3 bases, and 16 bases lay between the germline ends. CDR3 loop: CASNPGPDSYNSPLHF. In nucleotides, the CDR3 is TGCGCCAGCAACCCGGGCCCCGACAGCTATAATTCACCCCTCCACTTT.

The V call is TRBV7-3, the J call TRBJ2-3; TRBD1 might be the D (5 bases). This CDR3 has 16 amino acids. Germline-derived CDR1 and CDR2 are SGHTA and FQGTGA. V was cut by 0 bases and J by 0 bases, with 10 bases left in between. As DNA, the CDR3 is TGTGCCAGCAGCTTAACCCCAGGGCCTAGCACAGATACGCAGTATTTT. It translates to CASSLTPGPSTDTQYF.

The chain uses TRBV30 and TRBJ1-4; D call uncertain. Germline CDR1 reads GTSNPN; CDR2 reads SVGIG (reference sequence). Trimming cost V 3 bases and J 1 base, with 18 bases left between them. The CDR3 length is 17 residues. This chain's CDR3 is CAWRGTFLVETNEKLFF. Written as DNA, the CDR3 is TGTGCCTGGAGGGGAACCTTCTTGGTAGAAACTAATGAAAAACTGTTTTTT.

Only one count was recorded for this clone. V and J are TRBV2 and TRBJ2-1; TRBD2 agrees at 7 bases. Germline-derived CDR1 and CDR2 are SNHLY and FYNNEI. After removal of 7 bases from V and 2 bases from J, the junction contained 8 bases not matched to a gene. This CDR3 contains 15 residues. The CDR3 sequence is CASNRGSLTYNEQFF. For the CDR3, the DNA is TGTGCCAGCAATCGCGGGAGTCTCACCTACAATGAGCAGTTCTTC.

The chain recombines TRBV9 with TRBJ2-2; 7 bases match TRBD2. Trimming removed 4 bases from V and 2 bases from J; junction bases left unmatched: 11. Germline V gene sequence: CDR1 SGDLS, CDR2 YYNGEE. The CDR3 runs 17 residues. CDR3 nucleotide sequence: TGTGCCAGCAGCTACCACCCTAGCGGCAAAAACACCGGGGAGCTGTTTTTT. Its protein is CASSYHPSGKNTGELFF.

The chain couples TRBV30 to TRBJ2-1, with 7 bases fitting TRBD2. After removal of 0 bases from V and 4 bases from J, the junction contained 6 bases not matched to a gene. CDR1 and CDR2 (germline): GTSNPN, SVGIG (reference sequence). CDR3 length equals 15 residues. CDR3 amino acids: CAWSVSAGKYNEQFF. For the CDR3, the DNA is TGTGCCTGGAGTGTATCAGCGGGGAAATACAATGAGCAGTTCTTC.

The chain combines TRBV4-3 with TRBJ1-5; no definite D call. The CDR3 length is 15 residues. V shed 3 bases and J shed 1 base, with 10 bases lying between them. CDR1 and CDR2 (germline): LGHNA, YSLEER. In DNA form, the CDR3 reads TGCGCCAGCAGCCAGAAAGCCGGGAGCAATCAGCCCCAGCATTTT. Its translation: CASSQKAGSNQPQHF.

The chain carries TRBV6-6 and TRBJ1-3; D might be TRBD1 (5 bases). This CDR3 comprises 14 residues. Germline V gives CDR1 MNHNY, CDR2 SVGAGI (reference sequence). Trimming removed 7 bases at V and 3 bases at J, with 13 bases between. The CDR3 protein is CASTQRGIGNTIYF. For the CDR3, the DNA is TGTGCCAGCACCCAACGGGGGATTGGAAACACCATATATTTT.

The rearrangement links TRBV5-1 to TRBJ1-1; 8 positions agree with TRBD1. Unmatched junction bases numbered 6, after V lost 4 bases and J lost 1 base. There are 15 residues in the CDR3. CDR1 is SGHRS, CDR2 YFSETQ, per germline. CDR3 amino acids: CASSQQGGWNTEAFF. The CDR3 nucleotides read TGCGCCAGCAGCCAACAGGGGGGGTGGAACACTGAAGCTTTCTTT.

Concerning this clone: This sample includes further DNA sequences coding for the same CDR3. The chain is built from TRBV5-1 and TRBJ1-2; 7 bases match TRBD1. The CDR3 consists of 12 residues. Germline CDR1 and CDR2: SGHRS and YFSETQ. J gave up 6 bases and V 4 bases, and 3 bases lay outside the gene matches. For the CDR3, the DNA is TGCGCCAGCAGCCTAGACAGGGATGGCTACACCTTC. Protein: CASSLDRDGYTF.

The chain uses TRBV6-6 and TRBJ1-2; D gene uncertain. Germline lookup yields CDR1 MNHNY and CDR2 SVGAGI (reference sequence). V gave up 0 bases and J gave up 1 base, with 9 bases separating them. The CDR3 extends over 15 amino acids. CDR3 coding DNA: TGTGCCAGCAGTTACTCGGCAGGCTATAACTATGGCTACACCTTC. This codes for CASSYSAGYNYGYTF.

Worth noting for this clone: Other DNA sequences in the same sample also yield this CDR3. The gene calls are TRBV20-1 and TRBJ2-1; the D gene is possibly TRBD2 (5 bases). Germline assignment: CDR1 DFQATT and CDR2 SNEGSKA (reference sequence). V was cut by 4 bases and J by 6 bases, with 7 bases left in between. The CDR3 contains 11 residues. The CDR3 region is CSANRGNEQFF. CDR3 coding DNA: TGCAGTGCTAACCGGGGCAATGAGCAGTTCTTC.

The chain joins TRBV7-9 to TRBJ1-4; maybe TRBD1 (5 bases). This CDR3 has 15 residues. V lost 6 bases and J lost 8, with 19 bases in between. Germline CDR1 reads SEHNR; CDR2 reads FQNEAQ (reference sequence). The CDR3 DNA reads TGTGCCAGCAGTCCGGACATAAGGTTGAGAGAAAAACTGTTTTTT. Translating gives CASSPDIRLREKLFF.

The chain joins TRBV6-5 to TRBJ1-2; D is possibly TRBD1 (5 bases). V was cut by 5 bases and J by 5 bases, with 15 bases left in between. The CDR3 covers 14 residues. Germline V gene data show CDR1 as MNHEY and CDR2 as SVGAGI. CDR3 in DNA: TGTGCCAGCAGTGGAGGGACCGCACTTTATGGCTACACCTTC. Translated: CASSGGTALYGYTF.

This clone was seen more than once but under ten times. Other DNA sequences from this sample encode an identical CDR3 as well. This chain links TRBV4-2 with TRBJ2-1; unclear D gene. CDR1 is LGHNA, CDR2 YNFKEQ, per germline. Trimming took off 0 bases at V and 8 bases at J, with 2 bases between the two ends. The length of the CDR3 is 11 residues. The CDR3 spells CASSQEDEQFF. DNA for the CDR3: TGTGCCAGCAGCCAAGAGGATGAGCAGTTCTTC.

The CDR3 is CASSPGRISAAQETQYF. In DNA, the CDR3 is TGTGCCAGCAGCCCCGGTCGGATTTCAGCGGCCCAAGAGACCCAGTACTTC. This chain connects TRBV11-1 to TRBJ2-5; weak D call: TRBD2 (5 bases). CDR1 is SGHAT and CDR2 is FQDESV in the germline V gene (reference sequence). Trimming took 5 bases from V and 1 from J, leaving 20 bases between them. There are 17 residues in the CDR3. The full variable domain, completed using reference TRBV11-1 and TRBJ2-5, is EAEVAQSPRYKITEKSQAVAFWCDPISGHATLYWYRQILGQGPELLVQFQDESVVDDSQLPKDRFSAERLKGVDSTLKIQPAELGDSAMYLCASSPGRISAAQETQYFGPGTRLLVL.

Notes on this clone: Other DNA sequences in this sample translate to the same CDR3. The J gene is TRBJ2-7, the V gene TRBV5-1; 7 nucleotides agree with TRBD2. The CDR3 covers 14 residues. J lost 0 bases, V lost 4 bases, and 4 bases had no gene match. Germline-derived CDR1 and CDR2 are SGHRS and YFSETQ. This CDR3 reads CASSGRADSYEQYF. The CDR3, as DNA: TGCGCCAGCAGCGGGAGGGCAGACTCCTACGAGCAGTACTTC.

The rearrangement uses TRBV20-1 and TRBJ1-1; D remains unclear. V shed 5 bases and J shed 5 bases, with 6 bases lying between them. The CDR3 extends over 10 amino acids. Germline V CDR1 and CDR2: DFQATT, SNEGSKA (reference sequence). The CDR3 DNA reads as TGCAGTGCTTTTCATACTGAAGCTTTCTTT. It translates to CSAFHTEAFF.

V gene TRBV10-3 combines with J gene TRBJ2-7; no definite D call. The V and J ends lost 2 bases and 6 bases respectively, with 17 bases between them. The germline CDR1 and CDR2 sequences are ENHRY and SYGVKD. CDR3 length equals 15 residues. CDR3 residues: CAISEGQTSLAEQYF. The CDR3 nucleotides read TGTGCCATCAGTGAGGGGCAGACCTCACTGGCCGAGCAGTACTTC.